The clone carrying this T cell receptor beta chain turned up a few times. Its target is unknown. V lost 0 bases and J lost 0, with 9 bases in between. CDR3 size: 16 residues. Germline values: CDR1 SGHVS, CDR2 FQNEAQ. MiXCR was run by TCRdb on the reads, yielding one entry per CDR3 protein. Of approximately 150,000 distinct CDR3 sequences in the sample, about 20% were seen once. This sample was taken from a study of T cell repertoires in cytomegalovirus infection. Study context: Newly reported HLA-C-restricted and thoroughly characterized HLA-B-restricted CMV epitopes were employed. Both a matching HLA type and CMV infection were indicated by public TCR beta signatures.

Findings of the study overall: Based on cumulative public TCR beta family frequency, carriers of CMV plus the relevant HLA were identified. CMV-specific TCR beta clonotypes restricted by HLA-C were the ones dominating the ex vivo response.

The chain recombines TRBV7-8 with TRBJ1-5; D remains ambiguous. The source material was CD8+ T cells from cultured PBMCs, sampled from culture after CMV antigen stimulation. This receptor was identified in a human donor in good health (CMV status not recorded). Some clones in this sample may be carry-over from other donors' samples. CDR3 amino acids: CASSLAGIYSNQPQHF. CDR3 in DNA: TGTGCCAGCAGCTTAGCAGGGATCTATAGCAATCAGCCCCAGCATTTT.